The 30 T cell receptor beta chains listed next were all sequenced from one sample in a study of blood T cell repertoires in COVID-19. Produced via immunoSEQ multiplex PCR; TCRdb's table is partial and in-frame only. The repertoire holds about 220,000 clones, with 80% to 90% as singletons. Sequenced material: peripheral blood. These receptors were taken from a man younger than 40 who had recovered from COVID-19.

This chain uses TRBV6-5 with TRBJ1-1, with D hard to call. V lost 6 bases and J 4 bases, leaving 9 bases between the germline ends. This CDR3 is built from 12 residues. The germline V gene encodes CDR1 MNHEY and CDR2 SVGAGI. The CDR3 sequence is CASSRTVTEAFF. As DNA, the CDR3 is TGTGCCAGCAGCCGAACAGTCACTGAAGCTTTCTTT.

This chain links TRBV7-2 with TRBJ2-7; 7 bases match TRBD1. V lost 6 bases, J lost 5 bases, and 10 bases stayed unmatched. The CDR3 is made up of 14 amino acids. In germline, CDR1 is SGHTA, CDR2 FQGNSA. The CDR3 bases are TGTGCCAGCAGGAGCCGAGGACAGGTTAACGAGCAGTACTTC. Translation gives CASRSRGQVNEQYF.

The V and J genes are TRBV14 and TRBJ2-7, with D maybe TRBD1 (6 bases). V was cut by 1 base and J by 6 bases, with 13 bases left in between. Germline-derived CDR1 and CDR2 are SGHDN and FVKESK. There are 14 residues in the CDR3. CDR3 DNA: TGTGCCAGCAGCCAAGCTGCAGGGGTTGGCGAGCAGTACTTC. Protein product: CASSQAAGVGEQYF.

The chain employs TRBV19 and TRBJ2-3; 9 bases are a match to TRBD2. CDR3 length: 15 residues. In germline, CDR1 is LNHDA, CDR2 SQIVND (reference sequence). J was trimmed by 5 bases and V by 7 bases; bases with no gene match: 10. CDR3 residues: CASTRDSGGGDTQYF. For the CDR3, the DNA is TGTGCCAGTACCCGTGATAGCGGGGGAGGAGATACGCAGTATTTT.

The CDR3 sequence is CASSPRGQVGVDTQYF. The DNA of the CDR3 is TGTGCCAGCTCACCACGTGGACAGGTTGGGGTGGATACGCAGTATTTT. The chain carries TRBV18 and TRBJ2-3; 7 nucleotides align to TRBD1. J gave up 6 bases and V 1 base, and 10 bases lay outside the gene matches. CDR1 and CDR2 from the germline V gene are KGHSH and LQKENI. This CDR3 is built from 16 residues.

This chain joins TRBV9 and TRBJ1-4; weak D call: TRBD1 (6 bases). From germline, CDR1 is SGDLS and CDR2 YYNGEE. Trimming removed 3 bases at V and 8 bases at J, with 17 bases between. The CDR3 is 15 residues long. For the CDR3, the DNA is TGTGCCAGCAGCGCGGAACAGGGCCGGAGAGAAAAACTGTTTTTT. It specifies CASSAEQGRREKLFF.

The gene calls are TRBV9 and TRBJ2-7, with D possibly TRBD1 on 6 matching bases. Trimming took off 0 bases at V and 2 bases at J, with 12 bases between the two ends. This CDR3 region has 15 residues. Germline V gives CDR1 SGDLS, CDR2 YYNGEE. The CDR3 is CASSVVSTGPYEQYF. CDR3 bases: TGTGCCAGCAGCGTAGTATCTACAGGGCCCTACGAGCAGTACTTC.

The rearrangement uses TRBV7-9 and TRBJ2-7; TRBD2 matches 7 bases. Germline lookup yields CDR1 SEHNR and CDR2 FQNEAQ (reference sequence). The CDR3 is 13 amino acids. The trim removed 4 bases at V and 3 bases at J, leaving 3 bases unmatched. In DNA form, the CDR3 reads TGTGCCAGCAGCTATCCGGGGGGCTACGAGCAGTACTTC. As protein: CASSYPGGYEQYF.

This chain uses TRBV18 with TRBJ1-3; 7 bases are a match to TRBD1. CDR3 length: 14 residues. V was pared by 8 bases and J by 2 bases, with 6 bases of the junction left unmatched. Per the germline V gene, CDR1 is KGHSH and CDR2 is LQKENI. CDR3 sequence: CASTRDRPGNTIYF. CDR3 in DNA: TGTGCCAGCACCCGGGACAGACCTGGAAACACCATATATTTT.

This clone occurred a few times. The chain employs TRBV7-2 and TRBJ1-5; 7 bases map to TRBD1. With V trimmed by 5 bases and J by 4 bases, 8 bases remained unmatched. The CDR3 is 15 residues long. The germline CDR1 and CDR2 sequences are SGHTA and FQGNSA. In DNA, the CDR3 is TGTGCCAGCAGCCGTGGGACAGCGAGAAATCAGCCCCAGCATTTT. It yields the protein CASSRGTARNQPQHF. Complete variable domain (other parts from reference TRBV7-2 and TRBJ1-5): GAGVSQSPSNKVTEKGKDVELRCDPISGHTALYWYRQSLGQGLEFLIYFQGNSAPDKSGLPSDRFSAERTGGSVSTLTIQRTQQEDSAVYLCASSRGTARNQPQHFGDGTRLSIL.

This clone was observed once. The rearrangement uses TRBV24-1 and TRBJ1-2; 7 bases agree with TRBD1. This CDR3 spans 14 amino acids. V dropped 5 bases and J dropped 4; count of bases not matched to a gene: 6. The germline V gene encodes CDR1 KGHDR and CDR2 SFDVKD. The DNA of the CDR3 is TGTGCCACCAGTGGGAGACAGGGATTCTATGGCTACACCTTC. It specifies CATSGRQGFYGYTF.

The DNA for the CDR3 is TGTGCCAGTAGTACTACAGGGCGGGGGCTAATGAACACTGAAGCTTTCTTT. This codes for CASSTTGRGLMNTEAFF. The chain carries TRBV19 and TRBJ1-1; D possibly corresponds to TRBD1 (6 bases). CDR1 and CDR2 from the germline V gene are LNHDA and SQIVND (reference sequence). This CDR3 has 17 amino acids. V lost 4 bases, J lost 0 bases, and 18 bases lay in between.

The chain combines TRBV3-1 (or the pseudogene TRBV3-2) with TRBJ2-7, with D maybe TRBD2 (6 bases). Germline V gene sequence: CDR1 LGHDT, CDR2 YNNKEL (reference sequence). The CDR3 totals 16 residues. V lost 3 bases and J 4 bases, leaving 19 bases between the germline ends. The CDR3 is CASSHQGPEGGYEQYF. The CDR3 nucleotides are TGTGCCAGCAGCCATCAGGGCCCAGAGGGAGGATACGAGCAGTACTTC.

This chain connects TRBV10-3 to TRBJ2-3, with TRBD2 matching 10 bases. The CDR3 is made up of 14 amino acids. The J segment lost 4 bases and the V segment lost 7 bases, leaving 5 bases of the junction unmatched. Germline assignment: CDR1 ENHRY and CDR2 SYGVKD. Here the CDR3 reads CAITSGGEADTQYF. The CDR3 DNA follows: TGTGCCATCACGAGCGGGGGGGAGGCAGATACGCAGTATTTT.

The chain is built from TRBV2 and TRBJ1-3, with D perhaps TRBD1 (6 bases). The V end was cut by 1 base, the J end by 0 bases, with 16 bases between. This CDR3 has 18 residues. Per germline, CDR1 SNHLY and CDR2 FYNNEI. The CDR3: CASSEGTASDFSGNTIYF. In DNA, the CDR3 is TGTGCCAGCAGTGAAGGGACAGCGAGTGATTTCTCTGGAAACACCATATATTTT.

The chain's CDR3 is CASSRRWNTGELFF. In DNA form, the CDR3 reads TGTGCCAGCAGTCGCAGGTGGAACACCGGGGAGCTGTTTTTT. The chain employs TRBV6-2 or TRBV6-3 and TRBJ2-2; no clear D gene. Trimming stripped 5 bases from V and 1 base from J, with 8 bases between. The CDR3 totals 14 residues. Germline loops: CDR1 MNHEY, CDR2 SVGEGT.

This clone has a handful of counts. This rearrangement joins TRBV10-3 to TRBJ2-5; 10 bases are shared with TRBD1. The V gene's germline CDR1 is ENHRY and CDR2 SYGVKD. V lost 5 bases, J lost 5 bases, and 5 bases stayed unmatched. The CDR3 spans 14 residues. CDR3 protein: CAISPGQGRETQYF. CDR3 DNA sequence: TGTGCCATCAGTCCGGGACAGGGGAGGGAGACCCAGTACTTC.

Worth noting for this clone: Germline is not matched at one junction end, which may reflect a read error. The V gene is TRBV3-1 (or the pseudogene TRBV3-2), the J gene TRBJ2-5, with D perhaps matching TRBD2 (5 bases). This CDR3 comprises 14 residues. Germline V lookup: CDR1 LGHDT, CDR2 YNNKEL (reference sequence). The CDR3 here is CASSQVSSRRLRDF. Written as DNA, the CDR3 is TGTGCCAGCAGCCAAGTGAGCAGTCGGAGACTGAGGGACTTC.

This clone was seen a handful of times. V is TRBV5-1 and J is TRBJ2-5, with D possibly matching TRBD1 (5 bases). Germline lookup yields CDR1 SGHRS and CDR2 YFSETQ. The CDR3 loop spans 14 amino acids. The V and J ends lost 4 bases and 5 bases respectively, with 15 bases between them. The CDR3, as DNA: TGCGCCAGCAGCATGGGCAGGGCCAGGGAGACCCAGTACTTC. It is translated as CASSMGRARETQYF.

V is TRBV6-2 or TRBV6-3 and J is TRBJ1-4; D unclear. Germline V CDR1 and CDR2: MNHEY, SVGEGT. The CDR3 sequence is 14 residues long. The V end lost 3 bases, the J end lost 7 bases, and 12 bases lay between the germline ends. Here the CDR3 reads CASSYIQTSEKLFF. CDR3 sequence (DNA): TGTGCCAGCAGTTATATTCAAACCAGTGAAAAACTGTTTTTT.

This chain joins TRBV7-9 and TRBJ1-6; D is unresolved. Between the trimmed V and J ends, which lost 1 base and 10 bases, there was a span of 11 bases. This CDR3 has 14 residues. CDR1 is SEHNR, CDR2 FQNEAQ, per germline (reference sequence). The CDR3 DNA is TGTGCCAGCAGCTTAGGCGGCACCGGCTCACCCCTCCACTTT. Translation: CASSLGGTGSPLHF.

The J gene is TRBJ2-3, the V gene TRBV7-9, with TRBD2 matching over 8 bases. With V trimmed by 2 bases and J by 3 bases, 7 bases remained unmatched. This CDR3 has 16 amino acids. From germline, CDR1 is SEHNR and CDR2 FQNEAQ (reference sequence). CDR3 DNA: TGTGCCAGCAGCTTACCACGGGGGGGCGGAACAGATACGCAGTATTTT. Translation: CASSLPRGGGTDTQYF.

The gene calls are TRBV11-2 and TRBJ1-6; no definite D call. Germline CDR1 reads SGHAT; CDR2 reads FQNNGV. The germline V and J ends were trimmed by 0 bases and 7 bases, with 4 bases remaining between them. The CDR3 consists of 13 residues. CDR3 sequence: CASSLEQNSPLHF. In nucleotides, the CDR3 is TGTGCCAGCAGCTTAGAGCAGAATTCACCCCTCCACTTT.

V usage is TRBV30 and J usage is TRBJ1-6; D gene ambiguous. Trimming shortened V by 0 bases and J by 0 bases, and 6 bases separated the two germline ends. CDR1 is GTSNPN and CDR2 is SVGIG in the germline V gene (reference sequence). CDR3 length: 15 amino acids. This CDR3 is CAWSVGSSYNSPLHF. CDR3 DNA sequence: TGTGCCTGGAGTGTCGGTAGCTCCTATAATTCACCCCTCCACTTT.

The rearrangement joins TRBV29-1 to TRBJ2-6, with D unresolved. Trimming removed 7 bases from V and 1 base from J, with 11 bases in between. CDR3 size: 14 residues. In germline, CDR1 is SQVTM, CDR2 ANQGSEA. CDR3 DNA sequence: TGCAGCGCCCGTACAGAGTCTGGGGCCAACGTCCTGACTTTC. Translation: CSARTESGANVLTF.

The CDR3 nucleotides are TGTGCCTGCTCGACGGCAGGCGGGCGCGAGCAGTACTTC. Amino acids: CACSTAGGREQYF. This chain links TRBV27 with TRBJ2-7, with D perhaps TRBD2 (5 bases). This CDR3 is built from 13 residues. The V gene's germline CDR1 is MNHEY and CDR2 SMNVEV (reference sequence). Deletions cut 11 bases from V and 6 bases from J, with 20 bases between.

Here the CDR3 DNA reads TGTGCCAGCAGCCTAGGGACTCTAGCGAGTGGGGAGACCCAGTACTTC. This sequence encodes CASSLGTLASGETQYF. The chain is built from TRBV9 and TRBJ2-5; the D gene is possibly TRBD2 (6 bases). Trimming removed 4 bases at V and 5 bases at J, with 21 bases between. Per the germline V gene, CDR1 is SGDLS and CDR2 is YYNGEE. The CDR3 runs 16 residues.

This chain joins TRBV5-4 and TRBJ2-5; TRBD2 matches at 9 bases. The CDR3 runs to 15 residues. Germline assignment: CDR1 SGHNT and CDR2 YYREEE (reference sequence). V lost 2 bases and J lost 2; bases outside the gene matches: 4. The CDR3 DNA reads as TGTGCCAGCAGCTTTAAAGCGGGGGGACAAGAGACCCAGTACTTC. It translates to CASSFKAGGQETQYF.

The chain carries TRBV5-5 and TRBJ2-7; D unresolved. This CDR3 region has 13 residues. Germline-derived CDR1 and CDR2 are SGHKS and YYEKEE (reference sequence). Trimming took off 0 bases at V and 4 bases at J, with 8 bases between the two ends. Here the CDR3 reads CASSLAQDYEQYF. The CDR3 DNA follows: TGTGCCAGCAGCTTGGCTCAGGATTACGAGCAGTACTTC.

In this sample, this clone turned up many times. V is TRBV4-1 and J is TRBJ2-5; possible D gene TRBD1, 6 bases. CDR1 is MGHRA and CDR2 is YSYEKL in the germline V gene. Trimming removed 6 bases at V and 5 bases at J, with 19 bases between. The CDR3 runs to 15 residues. Written as DNA, the CDR3 is TGCGCCAGCAGGATCAGGACAGAATCTTATGAGACCCAGTACTTC. Translated, it gives CASRIRTESYETQYF.